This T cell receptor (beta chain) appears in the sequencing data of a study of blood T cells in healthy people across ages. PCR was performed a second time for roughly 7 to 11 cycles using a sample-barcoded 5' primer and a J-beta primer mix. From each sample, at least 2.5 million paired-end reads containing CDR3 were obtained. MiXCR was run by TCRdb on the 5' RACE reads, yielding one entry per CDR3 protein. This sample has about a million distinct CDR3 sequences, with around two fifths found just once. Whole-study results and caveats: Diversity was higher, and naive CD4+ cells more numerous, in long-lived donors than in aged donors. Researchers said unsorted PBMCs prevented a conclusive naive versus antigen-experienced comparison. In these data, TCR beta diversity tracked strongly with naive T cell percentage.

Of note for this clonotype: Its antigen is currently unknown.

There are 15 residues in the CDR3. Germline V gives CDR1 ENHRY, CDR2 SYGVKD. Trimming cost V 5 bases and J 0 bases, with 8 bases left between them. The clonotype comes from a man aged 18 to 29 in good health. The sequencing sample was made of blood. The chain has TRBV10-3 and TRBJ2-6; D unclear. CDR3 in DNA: TGTGCCATCAGTCTACATGGCTCTGGGGCCAACGTCCTGACTTTC. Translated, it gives CAISLHGSGANVLTF.